This is a list of T cell receptor beta chains from one sample in a study of T cell changes during pregnancy in multiple sclerosis. Clones were read by immunoSEQ multiplex PCR, and TCRdb kept only the in-frame ones, dropping some. The sample comprises under 85,000 clones, about nine tenths of which are singletons, and around 1.5% rests with the top ten. Material: peripheral blood, obtained in the third trimester of pregnancy. The source of these receptors is a female donor with multiple sclerosis, enrolled in a pregnancy study. Both conserved end residues are trimmed from each CDR3.

TRBV9,15,ASSVSMLTGDTGELF
TRBV6-1,12,ASSGQGAHQGYT
TRBV30,10,AWSLYSDTQY
TRBV6-5,12,ASSVAGWSYEQY
TRBV4-2,13,ASSQTPGRDYEQY
TRBV9,13,ASSPKDREDSPLH
TRBV9,13,ASSVGTDLNTEAF
TRBV28,10,ASGTGSTEAF
TRBV30,11,ACQNEALYGYT
TRBV11-2,17,ASSKSRDRGFEARDTQY
TRBV30,13,AWGGVGQTNSPLH
TRBV7-9,12,ASSSGTANTEAF
TRBV5-1,12,ASTAQPALTEAF
TRBV5-1,17,ASSLGRGGAFSSYNEQF
TRBV5-1,13,ASSLAGQSNQPQH
TRBV11-2,13,ASSPEGSSTDTQY
TRBV9,12,ASRPGQGTDTQY
TRBV19,11,ASSNSLNQPQH
TRBV7-2,11,ASSLDRNTEAF
TRBV30,10,ASLPSTDTQY
TRBV30,13,AWNPSGGLTDTQY
TRBV30,10,AWGEGDQPQH
TRBV11-2,12,ASSLGSVGDTQY
TRBV19,16,ASSIELAGGPRSDTQY
TRBV29-1,10,SVQGDSYEQY